This is a list of T cell receptor beta chains from one sample in a study of cytomegalovirus exposure and HLA in healthy donors. Only in-frame clones appear in the TCRdb table, and some are missing; sequencing was by immunoSEQ multiplex PCR. The data hold about 120,000 clones, with approximately 81% observed a single time. Sequenced input: PBMCs. The receptors were gathered from a man aged 25-45 years in good health and CMV-seropositive. Both conserved end residues are part of each CDR3. The D gene is left open where the match is weak. Clone size is shown for a subset of rows, as once, few, many or a class of expanded clone.

>15|TRBV19|NA|TRBJ2-7|NA
CASSTSGGTGREQYF
TGTGCCAGTAGTACCTCGGGAGGGACAGGGCGAGAGCAGTACTTC
>12|TRBV6-6|NA|TRBJ2-1|TRBD2
CASSKLAYEQFF
TGTGCCAGCAGTAAACTAGCGTATGAGCAGTTCTTC
>18|TRBV18|NA|TRBJ2-5|NA
CASSPTTFQGARGETQYF
TGTGCCAGCTCACCCACAACATTTCAGGGTGCAAGGGGAGAGACCCAGTACTTC
>16|TRBV4-3|NA|TRBJ1-3|NA
CASSQDYSGSGNTIYF
TGCGCCAGCAGCCAAGATTACAGCGGCTCTGGAAACACCATATATTTT
>16|TRBV4-1|NA|TRBJ2-7|TRBD2
CASSLVTSGSPHEQYF
TGCGCCAGCAGCCTAGTGACTAGCGGGAGTCCCCACGAGCAGTACTTC
>15|TRBV5-4|NA|TRBJ2-7|NA
CASSLAMGQTYEQYF
TGTGCCAGCAGCTTGGCAATGGGGCAGACCTACGAGCAGTACTTC
>16|TRBV7-2|NA|TRBJ2-5|NA
CASSFWGGVGGETRYF
TGTGCCAGCAGCTTTTGGGGCGGGGTTGGAGGAGAGACCCGGTACTTC
>17|TRBV10-2|NA|TRBJ2-3|TRBD2
CASSEFWGGGYTDTQYF
TGCGCCAGCAGTGAGTTCTGGGGCGGGGGGTACACAGATACGCAGTATTTT
>13|TRBV11-3|NA|TRBJ1-4|NA
CASSLTSPEKLFF
TGTGCCAGCAGCTTAACGTCCCCTGAAAAACTGTTTTTC
>16|TRBV7-2|NA|TRBJ1-1|TRBD1
CASSNPGQEAIFEAFF
TGTGCCAGCAGCAACCCGGGACAGGAGGCCATATTTGAAGCTTTCTTT
>15|TRBV4-3|NA|TRBJ2-3|TRBD2
CASSQLAGVGDTQYF
TGCGCCAGCAGCCAGCTAGCGGGAGTCGGGGATACGCAGTATTTT
>15|TRBV6-5|NA|TRBJ2-7|NA
CASSGAFAATYEQYF
TGTGCCAGCAGTGGGGCCTTTGCGGCAACCTACGAGCAGTACTTC
>17|TRBV21-1|NA|TRBJ2-7|NA
CASSKGLAGLSSYEQYF
TGTGCCAGCAGCAAAGGACTAGCGGGTCTTTCATCCTACGAGCAGTACTTC
>13|TRBV7-9|NA|TRBJ2-7|NA
CSSSQILDREQYF
TGTTCCAGCAGCCAAATACTAGACCGCGAGCAGTACTTC
>13|TRBV5-4|NA|TRBJ2-5|NA
CASSPALAETQYF
TGTGCCAGCAGCCCCGCCTTGGCAGAGACCCAGTACTTC
>15|TRBV4-1|few|TRBJ1-1|NA
CASSLVLTGNTEAFF
TGCGCCAGCAGCCTCGTGCTGACAGGGAACACTGAAGCTTTCTTT
>14|TRBV5-4|NA|TRBJ2-1|NA
CASSPGDKYNEQFF
TGTGCCAGCAGCCCCGGGGACAAGTACAATGAGCAGTTCTTC
>15|TRBV5-1|NA|TRBJ1-4|TRBD1
CASREITTGNEKLFF
TGCGCCAGCAGGGAGATCACGACAGGGAATGAAAAACTGTTTTTT
>16|TRBV10-3|NA|TRBJ2-7|NA
CAISESGAGISYEQYF
TGTGCCATCAGTGAGTCGGGGGCAGGGATCTCCTACGAGCAGTACTTC
>15|TRBV4-1|NA|TRBJ2-7|NA
CASSQGVIESYEQYF
TGCGCCAGCAGCCAAGGCGTTATTGAATCCTACGAGCAGTACTTC
>17|TRBV5-3|NA|TRBJ1-2|TRBD1
CARSLAPRGSPNYGYTF
TGTGCCAGAAGCTTGGCTCCCAGGGGGTCCCCGAACTATGGCTACACCTTC
>16|TRBV4-2|NA|TRBJ2-7|TRBD2
CASSDLAGEGPYEQYF
TGTGCCAGCAGCGATCTAGCGGGAGAAGGGCCTTACGAGCAGTACTTC